Listed below are T cell receptor beta chains from one sample, sequenced in a study of beta chain features in type 1 diabetes. Sequencing used immunoSEQ multiplex PCR; TCRdb keeps in-frame clones, though not all of them. The sample holds over 100,000 clones, 40% seen once. The source material was stem cell memory CD4+ T cells from blood. The receptors here all came from a woman aged 18-30 years in good health. Each CDR3 is given with its conserved first and last residue. A D gene is named only where the DNA matches it firmly. Clone size is stated in some rows and not others, as once, few, many or a class when expanded.

v_gene	j_gene	d_gene	abundance	CDR3aa	CDR3nt
TRBV7-9	TRBJ2-7	TRBD2	many	CASSDKLATWEQYF	TGTGCCAGCAGCGATAAACTAGCGACGTGGGAGCAGTACTTC
TRBV5-1	TRBJ2-7	-	-	CASSLEGGDEQYF	TGCGCCAGCAGCTTGGAGGGGGGGGACGAGCAGTACTTC
TRBV6-6	TRBJ1-5	-	-	CASSYPDQPQHF	TGTGCCAGCAGTTACCCGGATCAGCCCCAGCATTTT
TRBV7-2	TRBJ2-1	TRBD2	-	CASSQGLAGLYNEQFF	TGTGCCAGCAGCCAAGGACTAGCGGGATTGTACAATGAGCAGTTCTTC
TRBV4-2	TRBJ2-1	TRBD2	few	CASSLWASGRSYSEQFF	TGTGCCAGCAGCCTTTGGGCTAGCGGGAGATCCTACAGTGAGCAGTTCTTC
TRBV18	TRBJ1-1	TRBD1	-	CASSPETGISLTAFF	TGTGCCAGCTCACCAGAGACAGGGATATCACTGACAGCTTTCTTT
TRBV15	TRBJ2-4	-	-	CATSRERQTTLAKNIQYF	TGTGCCACCAGCAGAGAACGACAGACAACTTTAGCCAAAAACATTCAGTACTTC
TRBV7-9	TRBJ2-1	-	-	CASSRQFNEQFF	TGTGCCAGCAGTCGACAGTTCAATGAGCAGTTCTTC
TRBV19	TRBJ1-1	TRBD1	-	CASSTPGQVMNTEAFF	TGTGCCAGTAGTACACCGGGACAGGTCATGAACACTGAAGCTTTCTTT
TRBV27	TRBJ2-3	-	-	CASSYDSYGSTDTQYF	TGTGCCAGCAGTTATGACAGCTACGGTAGCACAGATACGCAGTATTTT
TRBV5-1	TRBJ2-2	-	-	CASSWAGNSNTGELFF	TGCGCCAGCAGCTGGGCCGGGAACTCGAACACCGGGGAGCTGTTTTTT
TRBV25-1	TRBJ2-1	TRBD2	-	CASSDWGGRGRNEQFF	TGTGCCAGCAGTGATTGGGGAGGGAGGGGTAGGAATGAGCAGTTCTTC
TRBV15	TRBJ2-7	-	-	CATSRVRGVTYEQYF	TGTGCCACCAGCAGAGTACGCGGGGTGACCTACGAGCAGTACTTC
TRBV4-1	TRBJ1-1	TRBD1	few	CASSEPPGTDLPEAFF	TGCGCCAGCAGCGAACCTCCCGGGACAGACTTACCTGAAGCTTTCTTT
TRBV6-6	TRBJ1-1	-	-	CASRPRWGDYTEAFF	TGTGCCAGCAGACCCCGATGGGGGGATTATACTGAAGCTTTCTTT
TRBV27	TRBJ2-3	-	-	CASSSTSRAAASTDTQYF	TGTGCCAGCAGTTCAACCTCGAGAGCGGCCGCTAGCACAGATACGCAGTATTTT
TRBV11-2	TRBJ2-1	TRBD1	-	CASSSRTGTGGDEQFF	TGTGCCAGCAGCTCTCGAACCGGGACAGGGGGCGATGAGCAGTTCTTC
TRBV7-9	TRBJ2-7	-	few	CASSLYYEQYF	TGTGCCAGCAGCTTATACTACGAGCAGTACTTC
TRBV27	TRBJ2-7	-	-	CASSLLQGISYEQYF	TGTGCCAGCAGTTTACTGCAGGGAATCTCCTACGAGCAGTACTTC
TRBV7-9	TRBJ1-1	-	few	CASSLGSFGNTEAFF	TGTGCCAGCAGCTTAGGATCCTTCGGGAACACTGAAGCTTTCTTT
TRBV29-1	TRBJ2-2	-	-	CSVLQVGELFF	TGCAGCGTTCTCCAGGTCGGGGAGCTGTTTTTT
TRBV7-9	TRBJ2-7	-	-	CASSLASVGAFYEQYF	TGTGCCAGCAGCTTAGCTTCAGTTGGGGCTTTCTACGAGCAGTACTTC
TRBV6-1	TRBJ1-1	-	-	CASSETVPMGAFF	TGTGCCAGCAGTGAAACAGTCCCGATGGGTGCTTTCTTT
TRBV7-8	TRBJ2-7	-	-	CASIATLSYEQYF	TGTGCCAGCATCGCGACTTTATCCTACGAGCAGTACTTC
TRBV10-2	TRBJ2-5	TRBD2	few	CASNRLAGGETQYF	TGCGCCAGCAACCGACTAGCGGGAGGGGAGACCCAGTACTTC
TRBV5-4	TRBJ2-6	-	-	CASRNRGGSGANVLTF	TGTGCCAGCAGAAACAGGGGGGGATCTGGGGCCAACGTCCTGACTTTC
TRBV9	TRBJ2-7	TRBD2	few	CASSVLGTRSGEQYF	TGTGCCAGCAGCGTATTGGGGACTAGGTCCGGCGAGCAGTACTTC
TRBV5-5	TRBJ1-5	TRBD1	-	CASSLVGQSNQPQHF	TGTGCCAGCAGCTTGGTGGGACAGAGCAATCAGCCCCAGCATTTT
TRBV19	TRBJ1-4	-	-	CASSIVSNEKLFF	TGTGCCAGTAGTATTGTCTCTAATGAAAAACTGTTTTTT
TRBV19	TRBJ2-7	TRBD2	-	CASSIGGRAVEQYF	TGTGCCAGTAGTATAGGCGGGAGGGCCGTAGAGCAGTACTTC
TRBV29-1	TRBJ1-1	-	few	CSVEMGAKNTEAFF	TGCAGCGTTGAAATGGGGGCCAAAAACACTGAAGCTTTCTTT
TRBV4-1	TRBJ1-2	-	-	CASSQPFSRGGENYGYTF	TGCGCCAGCAGCCAACCGTTCTCCCGAGGGGGGGAAAACTATGGCTACACCTTC
TRBV28	TRBJ2-4	-	few	CASSLSVTSDIQYF	TGTGCCAGCAGTTTATCTGTGACTAGTGACATTCAGTACTTC
TRBV5-1	TRBJ2-7	-	-	CASSSPDGTYEQYF	TGCGCCAGCAGCTCCCCCGACGGGACCTACGAGCAGTACTTC
TRBV11-2	TRBJ2-3	-	-	CASSLGDKITQYF	TGTGCCAGCAGCTTAGGAGACAAAATAACGCAGTATTTT
TRBV27	TRBJ2-1	TRBD1	few	CASSLFGTATYNEQFF	TGTGCCAGCAGTTTATTCGGGACAGCGACTTACAATGAGCAGTTCTTC
TRBV18	TRBJ2-1	-	few	CASSAGTDNEQFF	TGTGCCAGCTCAGCGGGTACCGACAATGAGCAGTTCTTC
TRBV6-1	TRBJ2-3	-	-	CASRPRQFTDTQYF	TGTGCCAGCAGGCCCCGACAGTTCACAGATACGCAGTATTTT
TRBV4-3	TRBJ2-7	TRBD1	-	CASSHGTGSYEQYF	TGCGCCAGCAGCCATGGGACAGGGTCCTACGAGCAGTACTTC
TRBV19	TRBJ1-5	TRBD1	few	CASSIQGAQSSQPQHF	TGTGCCAGTAGTATCCAGGGGGCGCAGAGTTCTCAGCCCCAGCATTTT
TRBV15	TRBJ2-5	-	few	CATSRDHGETQYF	TGTGCCACCAGCAGAGATCACGGAGAGACCCAGTACTTC
TRBV28	TRBJ2-2	-	few	CASSESGTQQYTGELFF	TGTGCCAGCAGTGAGTCCGGGACTCAGCAATACACCGGGGAGCTGTTTTTT
TRBV27	TRBJ2-1	TRBD2	-	CASSWAGGPHNEQFF	TGTGCCAGCAGTTGGGCGGGAGGGCCCCACAATGAGCAGTTCTTC
TRBV18	TRBJ2-7	-	-	CASSDRSYEQYF	TGTGCCAGCTCAGACAGATCCTACGAGCAGTACTTC
TRBV7-9	TRBJ2-1	-	-	CASSYQSTEQFF	TGTGCCAGCAGCTATCAAAGCACGGAGCAGTTCTTC
TRBV28	TRBJ2-3	-	-	CASSFRRPMADTQYF	TGTGCCAGCAGCTTTCGGCGGCCGATGGCAGATACGCAGTATTTT
TRBV25-1	TRBJ1-1	-	-	CASTTKGGGEMNTEAFF	TGTGCCAGCACCACCAAGGGAGGAGGGGAGATGAACACTGAAGCTTTCTTT
TRBV4-2	TRBJ2-1	TRBD2	-	CASSQDTSVSYNEQFF	TGTGCCAGCAGCCAAGACACTAGCGTATCCTACAATGAGCAGTTCTTC